One T cell receptor beta chain is described in this entry. Its antigen is currently not known. The sample originates from a study of cytomegalovirus exposure and HLA in healthy donors (dated by TCRdb to the late 2010s). In the study overall: An earlier analysis of 587 of the donors reported approximately 280 Gb of sequence data and 95 million to 130 million unique TCR beta sequences obtained from about 180 million T cells. High-throughput TCR immunosequencing, statistical association of individual TCRs with disease status, and machine learning were combined to predict cytomegalovirus infection status. Around 300 gigabases of sequencing data and approximately 84 million unique TCR sequences were included in an early release covering about 700 HLA-typed donors. A later analysis re-analyzed previously published TCR beta repertoires from 600 to 850 donors and added high-resolution HLA genotyping to study TCR occurrence patterns. The study was designed to test whether signatures of past pathogen exposure could be identified by cataloging public T cell receptors. The study profiled the T cell repertoires of hundreds of subjects by immunosequencing and related them to cytomegalovirus serostatus. The genetic ancestry cluster associated with self-reported Caucasian donors included 65% to 90% of the roughly 400 genotyped donors. Genome-wide SNP genotypes for about 65% of the 666 donors were used in a later genetic analysis, which treated that subset as a discovery cohort. Roughly 5 DR-DQ haplotypes were handled as single units for association and clustering, since linkage in the cohort was strong. To decide whether each TCR beta V gene segment behaved as functional or pseudogenic, an earlier analysis of fewer than 750 of the donors relied on high-throughput TCR beta sequencing. A separate validation cohort of 100 to 150 different subjects was used in addition to the approximately 640-subject first cohort. The number of donors typed differed by locus, with about 629-630 for A, B, C, DRB1 and DQB1, roughly 520 for DQA1, 600 to 610 for DPA1, and under 490 for DPB1. Class I and class II HLA loci were covered by the typing at four-digit resolution. All discovery cohort repertoires had been generated on a single sequencing platform. Across around 400 genotyped donors of the cohort, an average of about 250,000 unique TCR beta nucleotide sequences per donor were sequenced, and 15% to 20% of those sequences were non-productive. Donor age, sex, ethnicity and CMV serostatus were compiled together with the repertoire data. Rather than drawing on any new phenotypic data, the later analysis identified candidate immune exposures from TCR beta sequences and the way those sequences occurred across donors.

Libraries were made using the immunoSEQ multiplex PCR assay. A mixture of 60 forward primers for TCR Vbeta segments and 13 reverse primers for TCR Jbeta segments was used in the multiplex PCR. The CDR3 region of rearranged TCR beta genes was amplified from genomic DNA with a multiplex PCR assay. Amplified TCR beta libraries were sequenced as 87-base-pair reads on the Illumina HiSeq System. Regarding the original processing steps: Across the roughly 640 repertoires, a later analysis counted approximately 83 million unique TCR beta chains, around 11 million of which were shared by at least two donors. A nearest-neighbor algorithm error-corrected the raw reads and collapsed the reads into unique sequences, merging closely related sequences to remove PCR and sequencing errors. To assign V, D and J gene segments, CDR3 sequences were aligned to IMGT reference sequences. For a sequence to be retained, at least a six-nucleotide match to both a V gene segment and a J gene segment was required. Rearrangements were called productive when the CDR3 lacked stop codons and stayed in frame with V and J; all others were non-productive. CDR3 was defined by IMGT convention, running from the second conserved V-encoded cysteine to the conserved J-encoded phenylalanine. The earlier analysis of 587 of the donors excluded sequences that lacked an unambiguous match to a single V gene segment. An earlier analysis of 450 to 650 of the donors called V segments functional above 56.7% productive rearrangements and segregating when the between-donor standard deviation exceeded 5%. A statistical classification framework was developed to diagnose cytomegalovirus status using the catalog of TCR beta chain sequences. In a later analysis, TCR nucleotide sequences were compared against IMGT/GENE-DB human TR gene sequences so that V and J genes could be assigned. Using the TCRdist pipeline, a later analysis assigned CDR3 sequences along with most-parsimonious VDJ recombination scenarios. A later analysis defined each TCR beta chain by its CDR3 amino acid sequence plus V-gene family, and excluded reads lacking a unique V-gene family. A later analysis removed 450 to 600 highly shared, low-generation-probability nucleotide sequences to deal with suspected cross-contamination and a sequencing artifact. In a later analysis, a clonal expansion index for each public chain was calculated from normalized within-repertoire ranks of inferred template counts. In a later analysis, generation probabilities were computed using a VDJ recombination model fitted to out-of-frame rearrangements, and the results were checked against IGoR. In a later analysis, TCR-TCR, TCR-HLA and TCR-CMV co-occurrence was scored with hypergeometric tests, and a repertoire-size bias correction was applied to TCR pairs. To estimate false discovery rates, a later analysis permuted the HLA or CMV assignments 20 times. A later analysis grouped co-occurring TCRs with DBSCAN, adding TCRdist sequence similarity when clustering within HLA-allele-positive subsets. For co-occurrence clustering, repertoires with fewer than 30,000 or more than 120,000 public chains were excluded, along with 4 to 6 repertoires with anomalous nucleotide sharing. TCRdb holds this immuneACCESS table with in-frame rearrangements only. Some clones are missing; in checked studies, unresolved V genes explain under half, and the rest has no known cause. D and trimming come from the DNA, and the V and J calls and clone size come from that table. This sample's listing comprises fewer than 45,000 clones. The ten top clones hold 7.5% to 9.5% of the sample.

The germline V gene (reference sequence) provides CDR1 GTSNPN and CDR2 SVGIG. Inclusive of the bounding cysteine and phenylalanine, the CDR3 is 16 residues long. Of all the DNA, just the CDR3 is kept, 48 bases in frame from base 1. In total, approximately 700 healthy bone marrow donors made up the cohort. At the time of sampling, every cohort member was nominally healthy, though immune exposures that went unrecorded were likely present. The donor was CMV seropositive and was included in the group of some 290 seropositive cohort members. Each donor provided a peripheral blood sample, and peripheral blood mononuclear cells were used for TCR beta sequencing. Genomic DNA was extracted from the blood cell samples with the Qiagen DNeasy Blood Extraction Kit. Beyond this particular receptor, the publication reports: Because some donors lacked HLA typing at each locus, the association tests relied only on the typed subset. Presence/absence analyses assumed roughly uniform sequencing depth across donors, an assumption that may not hold. In an earlier analysis of around 600 of the donors, most TCR beta V segments were observed in productive rearrangements about 90% or about 30% of the time, broadly matching IMGT annotations. According to a later analysis, parvovirus B19, influenza, CMV and Epstein-Barr virus appeared linked to several top co-occurrence clusters. A further reported finding was that TCR beta sequences accurately predicted the HLA-A and HLA-B alleles for most subjects in the first cohort. In vitro tests confirmed that three of the cytomegalovirus-associated TCR beta chains recognize cytomegalovirus antigens. In a later genetic analysis, fewer N-insertions in productive TCRs were reported among donors in an Asian-associated ancestry cluster than the approximately 670-donor mean. About 15 rarely observed V segments, including chromosome 9 orphons, were excluded from the earlier analysis of about 500 of the donors because counts were too low. A total of around 150 TCR beta chains were listed by the study as associated with cytomegalovirus. In both the original and validation cohorts, the classifier was reported to diagnose cytomegalovirus status with high specificity and sensitivity. The only immune exposure information available for the cohort was CMV serostatus. Most TCR sequences were observed very rarely across donors, whereas some public TCRs were present in many individuals. According to a later analysis, TCR association rates differed among HLA loci, with DRB1 alleles showing the most associated TCRs and HLA-C alleles showing the fewest. A group of highly shared sequence variants was considered likely to be a technical artifact of the sequencing pipeline. Compared with equally common non-associated chains, HLA-associated TCR beta chains in a later analysis were more clonally expanded and had lower generation probabilities. Only TCR beta chains were sequenced in this cohort, and the absence of alpha or paired-chain data limited detectable features. A later analysis found that most CMV-associated TCR beta chains appeared HLA-restricted, with HLA associations seemingly driven largely by CMV exposure. At a false discovery rate of 0.05, a later analysis linked fewer than 20,000 TCR beta sequences to specific HLA alleles. Some IMGT-functional V segments, including TRBV6-2 and TRBV6-3, could not be told apart with the 87-base-pair reads, so those segments were excluded. In a later genetic analysis, a missense DCLRE1C variant was associated with V-gene and J-gene trimming of TCR beta chains, and the association was replicated in an independent cohort. The authors suggested that the approach could potentially be extended to other disease states and immunological phenotypes. Linkage disequilibrium might explain the correlated functional status among segregating V segments, but an unknown experimental factor could not be excluded. When HLA alleles, especially DR and DQ, strongly co-occurred, TCR associations were difficult to assign to individual alleles.

Sequences were obtained from PBMCs. The sequence came from a man in his forties in good health and CMV-seropositive. The receptor chain draws on TRBV30 and TRBJ2-5, and TRBD2 matches 13 of the central bases. The end of the DNA is better explained by TRBJ2-7, so the J call may be wrong. CDR3 sequence: CAWSAKGTSGTLEQYF. The DNA sequence is given as TGTGCCTGGAGTGCCAAAGGGACTAGCGGGACTCTCGAGCAGTACTTC.